One and the same sample provided the 3 T cell receptor beta chains below, sequenced in a study of cytomegalovirus exposure and HLA in healthy donors. A multiplex PCR was run with 60 Vbeta primers and 13 Jbeta primers. Sequenced by immunoSEQ multiplex PCR; TCRdb stores in-frame clones only, minus some. This table has about 140,000 clones, about 78% appearing once. Sequenced sample: PBMCs. The receptors derive from a male donor in good health and CMV-seronegative.

The V gene is TRBV2, the J gene TRBJ1-2, with D tentatively TRBD1 (6 bases). Germline V CDR1 and CDR2: SNHLY, FYNNEI. The V end was cut by 8 bases, the J end by 4 bases, with 26 bases between. CDR3 length: 17 amino acids. Here the CDR3 DNA reads TGTGCCAGCCTTCTAGACCACACAGGGCCCCTCCTCTATGGCTACACCTTC. Translated, it gives CASLLDHTGPLLYGYTF.

This clone turned up a few times. The J gene is TRBJ1-1, the V gene TRBV29-1, with D perhaps matching TRBD1 (6 bases). Germline-derived CDR1 and CDR2 are SQVTM and ANQGSEA. The V and J ends lost 7 bases and 3 bases respectively, with 21 bases between them. The CDR3 runs to 15 residues. The CDR3 DNA sequence: TGCAGCGCGGGGGCACACGGGGGGCGCGACACTGAAGCTTTCTTT. Amino acids: CSAGAHGGRDTEAFF.

The chain links TRBV7-3 to TRBJ1-1, with a weak D call TRBD1 (6 bases). The germline V gene encodes CDR1 SGHTA and CDR2 FQGTGA. V lost 5 bases and J lost 2, with 12 bases in between. The CDR3 runs to 14 residues. DNA of the CDR3: TGTGCCAGCAGCCCAGGGGCAGCCAACACTGAAGCTTTCTTT. Translating it yields CASSPGAANTEAFF.